This entry lists 27 T cell receptor beta chains sequenced from one sample in a study of T cell responses to AZD1222 COVID-19 vaccine. This table comes from immunoSEQ multiplex PCR, and its TCRdb copy is limited to in-frame clones, with some not included. The sample consists of approximately 210,000 clones, about 89% of them appearing once. The sequences come from peripheral blood, collected 28 days after the second AZD1222 dose. The origin of the receptors is an adult who received the AZD1222 COVID-19 vaccine.

In DNA, the CDR3 is TGTGCCAGCAGTTCGCCGTCTAGGGGGACCTATGGCTACACCTTC. Its translation is CASSSPSRGTYGYTF. The chain has TRBV28 and TRBJ1-2, with D perhaps TRBD1 (6 bases). The CDR3 sequence is 15 residues long. CDR1 is MDHEN, CDR2 SYDVKM, per germline. Trimming stripped 4 bases from V and 4 bases from J, with 16 bases between.

This clone has ten or more counts. The gene calls are TRBV6-2 or TRBV6-3 and TRBJ2-3; weak D call: TRBD2 (6 bases). The CDR3 spans 14 residues. V was pared by 4 bases and J by 3 bases, with 11 bases between. Germline CDR1 reads MNHEY; CDR2 reads SVGEGT. Here the CDR3 DNA reads TGTGCCAGCAGTTCGCTTCGGGAGACAGATACGCAGTATTTT. Encoded protein: CASSSLRETDTQYF.

The J gene is TRBJ2-5, the V gene TRBV7-9; D is uncertain. In germline, CDR1 is SEHNR, CDR2 FQNEAQ (reference sequence). This CDR3 contains 12 residues. V lost 2 bases to trimming and J lost 6 bases, with 7 bases between them. The CDR3 is CASSLSVKTQYF. CDR3 sequence (DNA): TGTGCCAGCAGCTTATCGGTCAAGACCCAGTACTTC.

The V call is TRBV7-8, the J call TRBJ2-1; 12 bases agree with TRBD2. This CDR3 region has 16 residues. The germline V gene has CDR1 SGHVS and CDR2 FQNEAQ. The trim removed 3 bases at V and 5 bases at J, leaving 5 bases unmatched. Written as DNA, the CDR3 is TGTGCCAGCAGCTTCCCTAGCGGGGGGGTCCACAATGAGCAGTTCTTC. Translation: CASSFPSGGVHNEQFF.

This clone showed up just once. The junction shows a germline mismatch at one end, possibly a read error. The chain combines TRBV28 with TRBJ1-5, with TRBD1 matching 7 bases. Germline assignment: CDR1 MDHEN and CDR2 SYDVKM. This CDR3 is 16 amino acids long. The CDR3 here is CASTPERGLSHQPQHF. CDR3 DNA sequence: TGTGCCAGCACCCCGGAGAGGGGGCTTAGCCATCAGCCCCAGCATTTT.

This rearrangement joins TRBV10-1 to TRBJ2-7; the D call may be TRBD1 or TRBD2 (5 bases each). Germline CDR1 WNHNN, CDR2 SYGVQD (reference sequence). The germline V and J ends were trimmed by 10 bases and 10 bases, with 20 bases remaining between them. This CDR3 has 12 amino acids. CDR3 nucleotides: TGCGCCACCGATGAATGGGACCCCTTACAGTACTTC. Its protein product is CATDEWDPLQYF.

The V call is TRBV10-1, the J call TRBJ2-1, with 8 bases that match TRBD1. CDR1 and CDR2 (germline): WNHNN, SYGVQD (reference sequence). The ends lost 5 bases at V and 6 bases at J; junction bases unmatched: 3. The CDR3 has 13 residues. This chain's CDR3 is CASSQDRANEQFF. The DNA for the CDR3 is TGCGCCAGCAGTCAGGACAGGGCCAATGAGCAGTTCTTC.

The rearrangement joins TRBV30 to TRBJ2-1; 9 positions match TRBD1. The V segment lost 5 bases and the J segment 3 bases; nucleotides outside the gene matches: 5. The CDR3 runs to 14 residues. Germline V gene data show CDR1 as GTSNPN and CDR2 as SVGIG (reference sequence). The CDR3 region has the DNA TGTGCCTGGGGGAAGACAGGGGGCTACAATGAGCAGTTCTTC. Translated: CAWGKTGGYNEQFF.

This clone occurred a few times. The chain recombines TRBV6-5 with TRBJ2-3, with 7 positions matching TRBD1. In germline, CDR1 is MNHEY, CDR2 SVGAGI. The CDR3 length is 13 residues. J lost 4 bases, V lost 6 bases, and 4 bases had no gene match. The CDR3 sequence: CASRLQGPDTQYF. The CDR3 DNA reads TGTGCCAGCAGGCTACAGGGGCCAGATACGCAGTATTTT.

The chain links TRBV6-5 to TRBJ1-4; a possible D gene is TRBD1 (6 bases). The CDR3 is 14 amino acids. CDR1 is MNHEY, CDR2 SVGAGI, per germline. V was clipped by 6 bases and J by 8 bases, with 16 bases between them. The CDR3 DNA follows: TGTGCCAGCAGCTCCAGGGGCGGAGAAGAAAAACTGTTTTTT. Amino acid sequence: CASSSRGGEEKLFF.

The V and J genes are TRBV7-9 and TRBJ1-3; D gene unclear. Germline assignment: CDR1 SEHNR and CDR2 FQNEAQ (reference sequence). This CDR3 has 18 residues. V was pared by 5 bases and J by 2 bases, with 22 bases between. CDR3 coding DNA: TGTGCCAGCAGCCCCATCGGGGAACGGCCGAGCACTGGAAACACCATATATTTT. It codes for CASSPIGERPSTGNTIYF.

This sequence joins TRBV21-1 and TRBJ2-7. TRBV21-1 is tagged as a pseudogene. This CDR3 is 14 amino acids long. The CDR3, as DNA: TGTGCCAGCAGCAATTTTCCGGACGCGCACGAGCAGTACTTC. Translation: CASSNFPDAHEQYF.

The chain carries TRBV27 and TRBJ2-3; D might be TRBD2 (6 bases). The germline V and J ends were trimmed by 8 bases and 1 base, with 16 bases remaining between them. This CDR3 has 15 amino acids. Germline V gene sequence: CDR1 MNHEY, CDR2 SMNVEV (reference sequence). The CDR3 nucleotides are TGTGCCAGCTCCTCTTCATGGGGGGGCACAGATACGCAGTATTTT. Translating gives CASSSSWGGTDTQYF.

The rearrangement uses TRBV5-6 and TRBJ1-1; D perhaps matches TRBD1 (5 bases). CDR1 SGHDT and CDR2 YYEEEE come from the germline V gene. The CDR3 loop spans 15 amino acids. With 4 bases removed from V and 1 base from J, the gap between germline ends came to 14 bases. The CDR3 DNA is TGTGCCAGCAGCCACAACGGGGGACCGAACACTGAAGCTTTCTTT. It codes for CASSHNGGPNTEAFF.

The CDR3, as DNA: TGTGCCACCGCTCGTACTTCCTACAATGAGCAGTTCTTC. It encodes CATARTSYNEQFF. V gene TRBV27 combines with J gene TRBJ2-1; no definite D call. This CDR3 is built from 13 residues. Trimming cost V 10 bases and J 1 base, with 11 bases left between them. CDR1 MNHEY and CDR2 SMNVEV come from the germline V gene (reference sequence).

The chain is built from TRBV9 and TRBJ2-3; TRBD1 aligns across 10 bases. This CDR3 has 15 residues. Germline V lookup: CDR1 SGDLS, CDR2 YYNGEE. V shed 8 bases and J 2 bases; nucleotides not matched to a gene: 8. The CDR3 sequence: CASTGGQGITDTQYF. The CDR3 coding sequence is TGTGCCAGTACCGGGGGACAGGGGATCACAGATACGCAGTATTTT.

This sequence joins TRBV5-5 and TRBJ1-5; D ambiguous. Trimming pared 3 bases from V and 6 bases from J, leaving 13 bases between. CDR1 is SGHKS and CDR2 is YYEKEE in the germline V gene (reference sequence). CDR3 length: 14 amino acids. The CDR3 region is CASSSKRETQPQHF. Here the CDR3 DNA reads TGTGCCAGCAGCTCTAAGAGGGAGACTCAGCCCCAGCATTTT.

This clone was detected only once. This chain links TRBV3-1 (or the pseudogene TRBV3-2) with TRBJ1-6; D is undetermined. Per germline, CDR1 LGHDT and CDR2 YNNKEL (reference sequence). CDR3 size: 14 residues. V gave up 1 base and J gave up 10 bases, with 11 bases separating them. The CDR3 bases are TGTGCCAGCAGCCAAGGGGAGCTGAACTCACCCCTCCACTTT. The encoded protein is CASSQGELNSPLHF.

This clone was detected only once. The rearrangement links TRBV5-5 to TRBJ2-2; possibly TRBD2 for D (5 bases). Germline-derived CDR1 and CDR2 are SGHKS and YYEKEE (reference sequence). Trimming removed 1 base at V and 1 base at J, with 11 bases between. CDR3 length: 16 amino acids. The CDR3 protein is CASSLYGSENTGELFF. CDR3 in DNA: TGTGCCAGCAGCTTGTATGGTAGCGAGAACACCGGGGAGCTGTTTTTT. Variable domain in full (rest from reference TRBV5-5 and TRBJ2-2): DAGVTQSPTHLIKTRGQQVTLRCSPISGHKSVSWYQQVLGQGPQFIFQYYEKEERGRGNFPDRFSARQFPNYSSELNVNALLLGDSALYLCASSLYGSENTGELFFGEGSRLTVL.

The J gene is TRBJ1-4, the V gene TRBV27; D is undetermined. This CDR3 is 19 amino acids long. The germline gives CDR1 MNHEY, CDR2 SMNVEV (reference sequence). Trimming cost V 0 bases and J 0 bases, with 17 bases left between them. The CDR3 reads CASSLSFGQSFATNEKLFF. The CDR3 DNA reads as TGTGCCAGCAGTTTATCGTTTGGGCAGTCATTTGCAACTAATGAAAAACTGTTTTTT.

This chain uses TRBV18 with TRBJ2-1; 10 nucleotides line up with TRBD2. This CDR3 contains 15 residues. Trimming at V came to 0 bases and at J to 9 bases, leaving 5 bases not matched to a gene. From germline, CDR1 is KGHSH and CDR2 LQKENI. DNA of the CDR3: TGTGCCAGCTCACCACCGTCTAGCGGGGGAAGTGAGCAGTTCTTC. Amino acid sequence: CASSPPSSGGSEQFF.

The chain uses TRBV24-1 and TRBJ2-7; 14 nucleotides agree with TRBD2. After removal of 7 bases from V and 6 bases from J, the junction contained 7 bases not matched to a gene. The CDR3 runs to 15 residues. Germline V gene lookup returns CDR1 KGHDR and CDR2 SFDVKD. The CDR3 region has the DNA TGTGCCACCAGGGCGGGACTAGCGGGAGTAATCGAGCAGTACTTC. The encoded protein is CATRAGLAGVIEQYF.

J is TRBJ2-2 and V is TRBV2; the D is unclear. The CDR3 is 14 amino acids. Trimming removed 3 bases at V and 2 bases at J, with 7 bases between. Germline loops: CDR1 SNHLY, CDR2 FYNNEI. This CDR3 is CASSERFNTGELFF. The CDR3 region has the DNA TGTGCCAGCAGTGAGCGGTTTAACACCGGGGAGCTGTTTTTT.

Here the CDR3 reads CASSPWTGEDTQYF. The CDR3, as DNA: TGTGCCAGTAGTCCTTGGACAGGGGAAGATACGCAGTATTTT. The chain links TRBV19 to TRBJ2-3; 9 bases line up with TRBD1. Unmatched junction bases numbered 5, after V lost 5 bases and J lost 5 bases. CDR3 length: 14 amino acids. Germline V gene sequence: CDR1 LNHDA, CDR2 SQIVND (reference sequence).

The V gene is TRBV24-1, the J gene TRBJ1-2, with D unclear. Between the trimmed V and J ends, which lost 5 bases and 6 bases, there was a span of 9 bases. Germline-derived CDR1 and CDR2 are KGHDR and SFDVKD. This CDR3 has 12 amino acids. The CDR3 reads CATSGGGHGYTF. For the CDR3, the DNA is TGTGCCACCAGTGGGGGAGGACATGGCTACACCTTC.

The V call is TRBV3-1 (or the pseudogene TRBV3-2), the J call TRBJ2-7; 8 nucleotides line up with TRBD2. Losses at the gene ends were 2 bases for V and 4 bases for J; bases not matched to a gene: 10. The CDR3 contains 16 residues. Germline CDR1 LGHDT, CDR2 YNNKEL (reference sequence). In DNA, the CDR3 is TGTGCCAGCAGCCAATACCCCGGGACTAGTCTTTACGAGCAGTACTTC. It codes for CASSQYPGTSLYEQYF.

The gene calls are TRBV28 and TRBJ1-6, with D maybe TRBD1 (6 bases). The CDR3 runs 16 residues. CDR1 is MDHEN and CDR2 is SYDVKM in the germline V gene. V was trimmed by 1 base and J by 4 bases, leaving 11 bases between them. CDR3 protein: CASSLSGRGYNSPLHF. The CDR3 DNA sequence: TGTGCCAGCAGTTTATCGGGCAGGGGTTATAATTCACCCCTCCACTTT. The full variable domain, in which reference TRBV28 and TRBJ1-6 provide the parts outside the CDR3, is DVKVTQSSRYLVKRTGEKVFLECVQDMDHENMFWYRQDPGLGLRLIYFSYDVKMKEKGDIPEGYSVSREKKERFSLILESASTNQTSMYLCASSLSGRGYNSPLHFGNGTRLTVT.